These 21 T cell receptor beta chains were all obtained from the same sample, sequenced in a study of blood T cell repertoires in COVID-19. Some clones are missing from TCRdb's copy, which holds only in-frame ones; the method was immunoSEQ multiplex PCR. Here the sample spans 200,000 or so clones, approximately 91% being singletons. Source material: peripheral blood. The receptors derive from a man in his 70s with active or convalescent COVID-19.

V usage is TRBV11-2 and J usage is TRBJ2-2, with 8 bases matching TRBD1. Trimming took 5 bases from V and 7 from J; bases not matched to a gene: 9. There are 15 residues in the CDR3. Germline CDR1 SGHAT, CDR2 FQNNGV. Here the CDR3 DNA reads TGTGCCAGCAGCCCAGGACAGGGAGGAAGCGGGGAGCTGTTTTTT. Amino acids: CASSPGQGGSGELFF.

The chain employs TRBV7-9 and TRBJ2-1, with 8 positions matching TRBD2. V gave up 4 bases and J gave up 4 bases; unmatched junction bases: 12. CDR1 is SEHNR and CDR2 is FQNEAQ in the germline V gene (reference sequence). CDR3 length: 17 residues. CDR3 in DNA: TGTGCCAGCAGCTCCTCCGGCGGACTAGCATCTTACAATGAGCAGTTCTTC. It yields the protein CASSSSGGLASYNEQFF.

This sequence joins TRBV9 and TRBJ1-6, with D perhaps TRBD1 (6 bases). The CDR3 runs 16 residues. V was pared by 4 bases and J by 3 bases, with 14 bases between. Germline V gene data show CDR1 as SGDLS and CDR2 as YYNGEE. The CDR3 sequence: CASSPTDSRYNSPLHF. In nucleotides, the CDR3 is TGTGCCAGCAGCCCGACGGACAGTCGCTATAATTCACCCCTCCACTTT.

This clone was recorded once. The rearrangement links TRBV9 to TRBJ1-1; TRBD1 matches at 9 bases. After removal of 3 bases from V and 2 bases from J, the junction contained 8 bases not matched to a gene. Germline assignment: CDR1 SGDLS and CDR2 YYNGEE. The CDR3 has 16 residues. The CDR3 nucleotides are TGTGCCAGCAGCGCGGACAGGGGACTTCCCAACACTGAAGCTTTCTTT. Its translation: CASSADRGLPNTEAFF.

The V call is TRBV20-1, the J call TRBJ1-5; 7 bases map to TRBD1. Trimming at V came to 3 bases and at J to 0 bases, leaving 8 bases not matched to a gene. The CDR3 spans 16 residues. Germline loops: CDR1 DFQATT, CDR2 SNEGSKA (reference sequence). The DNA for the CDR3 is TGCAGTGCTAGTAAGGGGGGACAGTATAGCAATCAGCCCCAGCATTTT. This sequence encodes CSASKGGQYSNQPQHF.

This chain connects TRBV9 to TRBJ2-1; 11 bases fit TRBD1. J gave up 3 bases and V 2 bases, and 7 bases lay outside the gene matches. Germline V gives CDR1 SGDLS, CDR2 YYNGEE. The CDR3 runs 17 residues. CDR3 sequence (DNA): TGTGCCAGCAGCGTTTCTCCCGGGACAGGGGGCTACAATGAGCAGTTCTTC. This gives the protein CASSVSPGTGGYNEQFF.

The J gene is TRBJ2-1, the V gene TRBV12-5, with a tentative D call TRBD1 (5 bases). CDR1 LGHNT and CDR2 FRNRAP come from the germline V gene. Trimming cost V 0 bases and J 2 bases, with 11 bases left between them. The length of the CDR3 is 16 residues. The CDR3 region is CASGLVLQVPYNEQFF. The CDR3 DNA is TGTGCTAGTGGTTTGGTACTACAGGTTCCCTACAATGAGCAGTTCTTC.

This chain joins TRBV7-8 and TRBJ1-3; no reliable D call. Between the trimmed V and J ends, which lost 1 base and 0 bases, there was a span of 13 bases. Looked up from germline, CDR1 is SGHVS and CDR2 is FQNEAQ. This CDR3 has 17 residues. The CDR3 DNA follows: TGTGCCAGCAGCTTAGAAGGTGACTTTCGCTCTGGAAACACCATATATTTT. Translating gives CASSLEGDFRSGNTIYF.

This clone showed up just once. The chain recombines TRBV6-2 or TRBV6-3 with TRBJ2-7; 7 bases map to TRBD1. The CDR3 is made up of 16 amino acids. Germline trimming cut 5 bases from V and 1 base from J; bases unmatched to any gene: 11. Germline lookup yields CDR1 MNHEY and CDR2 SVGEGT. The CDR3 protein is CASSPPGQVWSYEQYF. The CDR3 coding sequence is TGTGCCAGCAGTCCCCCCGGACAGGTTTGGTCCTACGAGCAGTACTTC.

This chain's CDR3 is CSVDRGQETQYF. In DNA form, the CDR3 reads TGCAGCGTTGACAGGGGGCAAGAGACCCAGTACTTC. The V and J genes are TRBV29-1 and TRBJ2-5; 7 bases are shared with TRBD1. CDR3 length: 12 residues. The V and J ends lost 3 bases and 2 bases, in that order; junction bases with no gene match: 0. CDR1 and CDR2 from the germline V gene are SQVTM and ANQGSEA. The whole variable domain, remainder taken from reference TRBV29-1 and TRBJ2-5, is SAVISQKPSRDICQRGTSLTIQCQVDSQVTMMFWYRQQPGQSLTLIATANQGSEATYESGFVIDKFPISRPNLTFSTLTVSNMSPEDSSIYLCSVDRGQETQYFGPGTRLLVL.

The rearrangement joins TRBV6-6 to TRBJ2-3, with 8 bases that match TRBD1. J gave up 4 bases and V 5 bases, and 11 bases lay outside the gene matches. There are 16 residues in the CDR3. CDR1 MNHNY and CDR2 SVGAGI come from the germline V gene (reference sequence). DNA for the CDR3: TGTGCCAGCAGTCCCGGACAGGGAGGTTGGGCAGATACGCAGTATTTT. It yields the protein CASSPGQGGWADTQYF.

J is TRBJ1-2 and V is TRBV5-5, with 9 bases that match TRBD1. The CDR3 runs 16 residues. Trimming took 2 bases from V and 2 from J; bases not matched to a gene: 7. CDR1 SGHKS and CDR2 YYEKEE come from the germline V gene (reference sequence). The chain's CDR3 is CASSFAHGTGNYGYTF. In DNA form, the CDR3 reads TGTGCCAGCAGCTTTGCCCACGGGACAGGGAACTATGGCTACACCTTC.

J is TRBJ2-7 and V is TRBV27; perhaps TRBD1 as D (6 bases). This CDR3 contains 14 residues. Germline loops: CDR1 MNHEY, CDR2 SMNVEV (reference sequence). Between the trimmed V and J ends, which lost 5 bases and 2 bases, there was a span of 13 bases. The CDR3 sequence is CASSTTGITYEQYF. The CDR3 DNA is TGTGCCAGCAGTACCACAGGGATTACCTACGAGCAGTACTTC.

The rearrangement uses TRBV5-1 and TRBJ1-1; tentative D call: TRBD1 (6 bases). The ends were cut back, 4 bases at V and 1 base at J, with 11 bases in the middle. The CDR3 has 14 residues. Germline V lookup: CDR1 SGHRS, CDR2 YFSETQ. Written as DNA, the CDR3 is TGCGCCAGCAGCCGGGACACTACGAACACTGAAGCTTTCTTT. It is translated as CASSRDTTNTEAFF.

This chain connects TRBV5-1 to TRBJ1-5; the match to TRBD1 covers 9 bases. The CDR3 is made up of 14 amino acids. With 3 bases clipped from V and 5 bases from J, the junction kept 3 bases outside the gene matches. The germline CDR1 and CDR2 sequences are SGHRS and YFSETQ. Here the CDR3 DNA reads TGCGCCAGCAGCTGGGGGACAGGGCATCAGCCCCAGCATTTT. Amino acids: CASSWGTGHQPQHF.

In its sample, this clone was seen once. The rearrangement uses TRBV6-2 or TRBV6-3 and TRBJ1-5; no reliable D call. V was pared by 5 bases and J by 7 bases, with 15 bases between. The length of the CDR3 is 14 residues. Germline values: CDR1 MNHEY, CDR2 SVGEGT. CDR3 DNA sequence: TGTGCCAGCAGTAAGACCCAGATCGGGCAGCCCCAGCATTTT. Translating it yields CASSKTQIGQPQHF.

J is TRBJ2-7 and V is TRBV29-1; D is unclear. V gave up 7 bases and J gave up 2 bases, with 15 bases separating them. The CDR3 length is 13 residues. Germline CDR1 is SQVTM and CDR2 is ANQGSEA. The CDR3 DNA follows: TGCAGCGGACGACACAAACAAACCTACGAGCAGTACTTC. Protein product: CSGRHKQTYEQYF.

The rearrangement joins TRBV30 to TRBJ1-4; the D is unclear. V lost 0 bases and J lost 10, with 15 bases in between. Germline V gives CDR1 GTSNPN, CDR2 SVGIG (reference sequence). The CDR3 is 14 amino acids. The CDR3 DNA follows: TGTGCCTGGAGTGTATCCCGTCGGGATGCAAAACTGTTTTTT. This sequence encodes CAWSVSRRDAKLFF.

The chain employs TRBV4-3 and TRBJ1-1; no firm D call. Deletions cut 1 base from V and 1 base from J, with 13 bases between. This CDR3 contains 16 residues. The germline V gene encodes CDR1 LGHNA and CDR2 YSLEER. CDR3 in DNA: TGCGCCAGCAGCCAAGGATGGCTGATAGCGAACACTGAAGCTTTCTTT. Protein product: CASSQGWLIANTEAFF.

This chain links TRBV29-1 with TRBJ1-5; D is unclear. The CDR3 length is 13 residues. V was clipped by 4 bases and J by 5 bases, with 12 bases between them. Germline CDR1 SQVTM, CDR2 ANQGSEA. CDR3 nucleotide sequence: TGCAGCGTTGCTCATAGCGCTGATCAGCCCCAGCATTTT. Its translation: CSVAHSADQPQHF.

This chain joins TRBV4-1 and TRBJ1-5; D may be TRBD1 (5 bases). This CDR3 contains 16 residues. V was clipped by 0 bases and J by 3 bases, with 12 bases between them. CDR1 is MGHRA, CDR2 YSYEKL, per germline. CDR3 in amino acids: CASSQDLSGYNQPQHF. DNA for the CDR3: TGCGCCAGCAGCCAAGATTTGTCAGGGTACAATCAGCCCCAGCATTTT.